Listed here is a single T cell receptor (beta chain). Antigen unknown. Enrollment shut out patients with autoimmune disease history or systemic immunosuppression. This record comes from a study of OX40 agonist ivuxolimab in advanced cancers. Turning to the study itself: The mean age was approximately 60 years, ranging from 23 to 79, with around four fifths of participants male.

Findings of the study overall: Clonal expansion was seen in CD4+ and CD8+ blood T cells by week 6 at 0.1 to 3.0 mg/kg.

The data were produced by immunoSEQ multiplex PCR, yet TCRdb's version contains in-frame clones alone and is incomplete. The sample holds fewer than 85,000 clones, over 80% seen once. The receptor's source is an adult with an advanced solid tumor such as melanoma, head and neck, liver or kidney cancer. The input for sequencing was CD4+ or CD8+ T cells sorted from blood, taken in a trial of the OX40 agonist ivuxolimab.

The CDR3: CASNIPGQGTYEQYF. In nucleotides, the CDR3 is TGTGCCAGCAATATCCCGGGACAGGGGACCTACGAGCAGTACTTC. The chain joins TRBV6-5 to TRBJ2-7, with 10 bases matching TRBD1. The V segment lost 7 bases and the J segment 2 bases; nucleotides outside the gene matches: 8. Per the germline V gene, CDR1 is MNHEY and CDR2 is SVGAGI. CDR3 length: 15 residues.